The table lists the clone carrying this T cell receptor beta chain with many counts. The antigen remains unidentified. Germline CDR1 and CDR2: SGHKS and YYEKEE (reference sequence). The ends were cut back, 1 base at V and 5 bases at J, with 15 bases in the middle. CDR3 length: 15 residues. The authors built TCR beta libraries using iRepertoire HTBI primers and Arm-PCR of CDR3 regions. From the multiplex PCR reads, TCRdb called clonotypes with MiXCR, one entry per CDR3 protein. The sample carries 450,000 to 600,000 distinct CDR3 sequences, under 20% recorded once. The data were taken from a study of regulatory T cells in long-lasting Graves disease. Time point of the sample: newly diagnosed GD, antithyroid drugs for less than 3 months. PBMC RNA was the source of the TCR library. EDTA tubes collected roughly 10 milliliters of peripheral blood. Findings and limits, study-wide: TRBV28, TRBJ1-2 and TRBJ2-5 were segments that persistent disease favored. Blood alone, not thyroid tissue, was studied.

This same sample was also part of a study on T cells in Graves' hyperthyroidism and ophthalmopathy. That study reports: The TCR CDR3 first-round RT-PCR relied on the HTBI primer set.

The receptor was derived from a man aged 35-49 years with Graves disease. The sample in question was peripheral blood mononuclear cells (PBMCs), obtained at new diagnosis, from a patient treated with antithyroid drugs. The rearrangement uses TRBV5-5 and TRBJ1-1, with a possible D match to TRBD1 (5 bases). The CDR3 region is CASSLRQGQWTEAFF. As DNA, the CDR3 is TGTGCCAGCAGCTTGCGGCAGGGCCAATGGACTGAAGCTTTCTTT. Full variable domain (outside the CDR3, taken from reference TRBV5-5 and TRBJ1-1): DAGVTQSPTHLIKTRGQQVTLRCSPISGHKSVSWYQQVLGQGPQFIFQYYEKEERGRGNFPDRFSARQFPNYSSELNVNALLLGDSALYLCASSLRQGQWTEAFFGQGTRLTVV.